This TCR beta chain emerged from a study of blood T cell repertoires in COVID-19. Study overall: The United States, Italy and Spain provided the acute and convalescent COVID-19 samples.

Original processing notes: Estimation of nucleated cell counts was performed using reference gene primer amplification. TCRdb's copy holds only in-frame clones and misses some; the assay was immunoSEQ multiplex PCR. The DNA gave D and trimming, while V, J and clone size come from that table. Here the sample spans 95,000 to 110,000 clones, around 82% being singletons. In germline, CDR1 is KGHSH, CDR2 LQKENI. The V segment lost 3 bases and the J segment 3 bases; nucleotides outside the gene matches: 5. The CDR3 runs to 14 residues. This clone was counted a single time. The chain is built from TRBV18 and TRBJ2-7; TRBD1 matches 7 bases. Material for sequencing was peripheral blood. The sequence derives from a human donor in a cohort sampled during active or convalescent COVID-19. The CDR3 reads CASSPRDSRYEQYF. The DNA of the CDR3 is TGTGCCAGCTCACCCCGGGACAGCCGCTACGAGCAGTACTTC.